The subject of this entry is one T cell receptor (beta chain). The data originate from a study of blood T cell repertoires in COVID-19. Study-level information: COVID-19 samples from acute and convalescent phases originated in the United States, Italy and Spain.

CDR1 SGDLS and CDR2 YYNGEE come from the germline V gene. The CDR3 totals 15 residues. With 3 bases clipped from V and 5 bases from J, the junction kept 8 bases outside the gene matches. Study members were between roughly 18 and 89 years old and lived in about two dozen US regions. Categorization into cohorts depended on clinical history that participants reported. Original processing methods: Reference gene primer amplification yielded estimated nucleated cell counts. Assay: immunoSEQ multiplex PCR; the TCRdb copy retains only in-frame clones and omits some. V, J and clone size derive from that table, while D and trimming were established from the DNA sequence. The repertoire holds 300,000 to 350,000 clones, with around 87% as singletons.

Sample: PBMCs or T cells enriched from blood (not recorded which). The V gene is TRBV9, the J gene TRBJ2-5, with TRBD2 matching over 9 bases. The receptor comes from a woman under 30 with acute COVID-19. The CDR3: CASSAGTSRDETQYF. The DNA for the CDR3 is TGTGCCAGCAGCGCCGGGACTAGCAGGGATGAGACCCAGTACTTC. Supplemented by reference TRBV9 and TRBJ2-5, the full variable domain reads DSGVTQTPKHLITATGQRVTLRCSPRSGDLSVYWYQQSLDQGLQFLIQYYNGEERAKGNILERFSAQQFPDLHSELNLSSLELGDSALYFCASSAGTSRDETQYFGPGTRLLVL.